This T cell receptor beta chain originates from a study of blood T cell repertoires in COVID-19. CDR1 LNHNV and CDR2 YYDKDF come from the germline V gene (reference sequence). V shed 2 bases, J shed 7 bases, and the junction held 5 bases outside the gene matches. The CDR3 has 15 amino acids. Those who participated ranged in age from roughly 18 to 89 years and resided in about two dozen US areas. Some clones are missing from TCRdb's copy, which holds only in-frame ones; the method was immunoSEQ multiplex PCR. The profile shows around 370,000 clones, more than 75% of them singletons. Input material: PBMCs or T cells enriched from blood (not recorded which). The rearrangement uses TRBV15 and TRBJ1-6, with TRBD1 identical over 7 bases. The TCR originated in a woman aged 18-30 years who had recovered from COVID-19. The CDR3 DNA sequence: TGTGCCACCAGCAGAAGGGACAGTACAAATTCACCCCTCCACTTT. It yields the protein CATSRRDSTNSPLHF.